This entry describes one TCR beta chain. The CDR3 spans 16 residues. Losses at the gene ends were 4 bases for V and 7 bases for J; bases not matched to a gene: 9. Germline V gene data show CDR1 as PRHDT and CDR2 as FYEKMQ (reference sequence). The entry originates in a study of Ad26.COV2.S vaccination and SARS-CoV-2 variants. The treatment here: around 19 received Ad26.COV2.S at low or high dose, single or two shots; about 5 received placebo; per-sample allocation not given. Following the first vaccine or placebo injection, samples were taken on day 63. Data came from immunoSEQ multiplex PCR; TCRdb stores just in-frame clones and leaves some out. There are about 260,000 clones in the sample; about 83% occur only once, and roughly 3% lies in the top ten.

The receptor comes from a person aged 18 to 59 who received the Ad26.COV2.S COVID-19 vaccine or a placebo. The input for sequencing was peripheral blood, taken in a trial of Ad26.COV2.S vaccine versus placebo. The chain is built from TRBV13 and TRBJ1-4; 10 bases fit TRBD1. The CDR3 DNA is TGTGCCAGCAGCTGGACAGGGGGGTCCCCAGGTGAAAAACTGTTTTTT. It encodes CASSWTGGSPGEKLFF.